This is a list of T cell receptor beta chains from one sample in a study of OX40 agonist ivuxolimab in advanced cancers. The repertoire was sequenced with immunoSEQ multiplex PCR; TCRdb's copy has only in-frame clones and lacks some. In the table there are roughly 70,000 clones, roughly 80% of which are singletons. The sample here was CD4+ or CD8+ T cells sorted from blood, taken in a trial of the OX40 agonist ivuxolimab. The receptors originated from an adult with an advanced solid tumor such as melanoma, head and neck, liver or kidney cancer. The CDR3 runs from the conserved cysteine through the conserved F or W. Fields, in order: clone size, V gene, J gene, D gene, CDR3 protein, CDR3 DNA. A D gene is named only where the DNA matches it firmly. A clone size is listed for some rows: how often the clone was seen (once, few, many), or a class if it is expanded.

size: NA; V: TRBV11-2; J: TRBJ2-5; D: TRBD1; CDR3: CASSRPTGKETQYF; DNA: TGTGCCAGCAGCCGCCCGACAGGGAAAGAGACCCAGTACTTC
size: NA; V: TRBV19; J: TRBJ2-6; D: NA; CDR3: CASSILSNSGANVLTF; DNA: TGTGCCAGTAGTATTTTGTCAAACTCTGGGGCCAACGTCCTGACTTTC
size: NA; V: TRBV5-1; J: TRBJ2-5; D: NA; CDR3: CASSIEWIQETQYF; DNA: TGCGCCAGCAGCATTGAATGGATACAAGAGACCCAGTACTTC
size: NA; V: TRBV6-1; J: TRBJ1-1; D: NA; CDR3: CASGTKGGTEAFF; DNA: TGTGCCAGCGGGACAAAAGGGGGCACTGAAGCTTTCTTT
size: NA; V: TRBV6-6; J: TRBJ2-1; D: NA; CDR3: CACSVTYNEQFF; DNA: TGTGCCTGCTCTGTAACCTACAATGAGCAGTTCTTC
size: NA; V: TRBV6-4; J: TRBJ2-1; D: NA; CDR3: CASSVGPWNEQFF; DNA: TGTGCCAGCAGTGTAGGTCCTTGGAATGAGCAGTTCTTC
size: NA; V: TRBV5-1; J: TRBJ2-2; D: NA; CDR3: CASSFRDTGELFF; DNA: TGCGCCAGCAGCTTCCGGGACACCGGGGAGCTGTTTTTT
size: NA; V: TRBV18; J: TRBJ1-4; D: NA; CDR3: CASSQSTGEKLFF; DNA: TGTGCCAGCTCTCAATCGACAGGAGAAAAACTGTTTTTT
size: NA; V: TRBV5-1; J: TRBJ1-1; D: NA; CDR3: CASSLGAGRGPGNTEAFF; DNA: TGCGCCAGCAGCTTGGGGGCCGGGAGGGGCCCAGGGAACACTGAAGCTTTCTTT
size: few; V: TRBV6-1; J: TRBJ2-7; D: TRBD2; CDR3: CATYGGSGGSYEQYF; DNA: TGTGCCACCTACGGGGGGAGCGGGGGGTCCTACGAGCAGTACTTC
size: NA; V: TRBV7-9; J: TRBJ2-2; D: NA; CDR3: CASSLVDSWDPGELFF; DNA: TGTGCCAGCAGCTTAGTCGACAGTTGGGACCCGGGGGAGCTGTTTTTT
size: NA; V: TRBV27; J: TRBJ1-1; D: NA; CDR3: CASSLGGRSTEAFF; DNA: TGTGCCAGCAGTTTGGGAGGAAGGAGCACTGAAGCTTTCTTT
size: NA; V: TRBV7-2; J: TRBJ2-1; D: NA; CDR3: CASSLAVGSYNEQFF; DNA: TGTGCCAGCAGCTTAGCCGTGGGGTCCTACAATGAGCAGTTCTTC
size: NA; V: TRBV6-5; J: TRBJ1-1; D: NA; CDR3: CASSNGMNTEAFF; DNA: TGTGCCAGCAGCAACGGGATGAACACTGAAGCTTTCTTT
size: few; V: TRBV7-8; J: TRBJ2-5; D: NA; CDR3: CASTKGVQETQYF; DNA: TGTGCCAGCACCAAAGGGGTGCAAGAGACCCAGTACTTC
size: NA; V: TRBV5-8; J: TRBJ2-4; D: NA; CDR3: CASSMGQRARRNIQYF; DNA: TGTGCCAGCAGCATGGGACAAAGGGCGAGAAGGAACATTCAGTACTTC
size: NA; V: TRBV6-4; J: TRBJ2-5; D: NA; CDR3: CASRGNRGGETQYF; DNA: TGTGCCAGCAGAGGGAACAGGGGGGGAGAGACCCAGTACTTC
size: NA; V: TRBV7-6; J: TRBJ1-5; D: NA; CDR3: CASSLSYPQPGQTQHF; DNA: TGTGCCAGCAGCTTGAGCTACCCACAACCCGGACAGACCCAGCATTTT
size: NA; V: TRBV6-5; J: TRBJ1-2; D: NA; CDR3: CASSLKGDGYTF; DNA: TGTGCCAGCAGTCTAAAGGGGGATGGCTACACCTTC
size: few; V: TRBV4-1; J: TRBJ1-1; D: TRBD1; CDR3: CATTGQELKAFF; DNA: TGCGCCACCACGGGACAGGAACTTAAAGCTTTCTTT
size: NA; V: TRBV5-1; J: TRBJ2-7; D: NA; CDR3: CASSSGVGWGETYEQYF; DNA: TGCGCCAGCAGCTCGGGTGTTGGTTGGGGAGAAACCTACGAGCAGTACTTC
size: NA; V: TRBV11-2; J: TRBJ1-1; D: NA; CDR3: CASSIRGTGGEAFF; DNA: TGTGCCAGCAGTATACGCGGGACGGGGGGCGAAGCTTTCTTT